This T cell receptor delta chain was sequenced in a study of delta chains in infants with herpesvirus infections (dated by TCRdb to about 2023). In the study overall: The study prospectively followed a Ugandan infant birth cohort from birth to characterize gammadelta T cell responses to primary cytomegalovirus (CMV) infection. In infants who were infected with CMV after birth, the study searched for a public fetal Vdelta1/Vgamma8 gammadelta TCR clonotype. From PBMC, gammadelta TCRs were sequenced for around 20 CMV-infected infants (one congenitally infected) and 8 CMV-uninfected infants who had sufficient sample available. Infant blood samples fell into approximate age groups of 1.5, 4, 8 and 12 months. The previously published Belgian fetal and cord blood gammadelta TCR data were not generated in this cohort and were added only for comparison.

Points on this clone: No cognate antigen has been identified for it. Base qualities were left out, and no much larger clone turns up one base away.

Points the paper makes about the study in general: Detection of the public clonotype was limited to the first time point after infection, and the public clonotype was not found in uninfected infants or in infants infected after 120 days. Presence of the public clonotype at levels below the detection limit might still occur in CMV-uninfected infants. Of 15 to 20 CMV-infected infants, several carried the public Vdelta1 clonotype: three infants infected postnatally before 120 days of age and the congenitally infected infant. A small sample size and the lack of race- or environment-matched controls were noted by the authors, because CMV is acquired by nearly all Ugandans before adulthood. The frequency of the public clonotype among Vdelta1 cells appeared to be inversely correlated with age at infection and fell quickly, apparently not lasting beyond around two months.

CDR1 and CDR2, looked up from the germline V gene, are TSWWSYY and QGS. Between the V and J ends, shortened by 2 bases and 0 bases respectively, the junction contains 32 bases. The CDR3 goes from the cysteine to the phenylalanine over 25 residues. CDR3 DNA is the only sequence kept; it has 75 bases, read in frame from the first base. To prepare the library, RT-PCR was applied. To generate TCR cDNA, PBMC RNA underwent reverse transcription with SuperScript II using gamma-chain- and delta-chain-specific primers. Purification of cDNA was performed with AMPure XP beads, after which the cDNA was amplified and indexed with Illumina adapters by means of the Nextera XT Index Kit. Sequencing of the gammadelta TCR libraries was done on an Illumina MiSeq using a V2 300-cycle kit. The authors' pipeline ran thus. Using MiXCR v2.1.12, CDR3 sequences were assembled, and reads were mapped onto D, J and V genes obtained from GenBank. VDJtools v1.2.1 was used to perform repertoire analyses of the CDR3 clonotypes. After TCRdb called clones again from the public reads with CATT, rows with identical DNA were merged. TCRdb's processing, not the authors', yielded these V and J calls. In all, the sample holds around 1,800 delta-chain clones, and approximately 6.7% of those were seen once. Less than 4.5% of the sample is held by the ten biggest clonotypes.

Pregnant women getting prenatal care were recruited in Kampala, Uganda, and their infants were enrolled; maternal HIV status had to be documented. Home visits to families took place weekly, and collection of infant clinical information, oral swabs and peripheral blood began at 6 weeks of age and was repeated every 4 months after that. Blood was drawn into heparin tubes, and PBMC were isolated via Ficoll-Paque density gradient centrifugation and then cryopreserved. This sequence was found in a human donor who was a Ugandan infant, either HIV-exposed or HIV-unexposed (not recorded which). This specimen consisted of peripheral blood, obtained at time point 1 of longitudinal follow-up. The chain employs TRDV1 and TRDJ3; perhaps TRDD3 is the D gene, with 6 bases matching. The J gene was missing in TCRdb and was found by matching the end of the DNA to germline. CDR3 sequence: CALGECRYYQGERTRSSWDTRQMFF. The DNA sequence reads TGTGCTCTTGGGGAATGTCGATACTACCAGGGGGAAAGGACTCGTAGCTCCTGGGACACCCGACAGATGTTTTTC.